The clone carrying this TCR beta chain has just a few counts. TCRdb independently ran MiXCR on the RT-PCR reads; one entry per CDR3 protein. The sample records 550,000 to 750,000 distinct CDR3 sequences, 11% to 15% being singletons. The V end was cut by 8 bases, the J end by 8 bases, with 13 bases between. The CDR3 totals 12 residues. CDR1 LNHNV and CDR2 YYDKDF come from the germline V gene (reference sequence). Sequenced material: memory CD4+ T cells from blood. V gene TRBV15 combines with J gene TRBJ2-4; no reliable D call. The TCR originated in a female donor in good health, serving as a healthy control. This chain's CDR3 is CATATLWDIQYF. CDR3 DNA sequence: TGTGCCACCGCGACACTTTGGGACATTCAGTACTTC.